The rows below give T cell receptor beta chains drawn from one sample of a study of T cell repertoires in breast cancer. TCRdb processed the emulsion pairing reads anew with MiXCR; each CDR3 protein has one entry. Among about 4,400 distinct CDR3 sequences listed, about 35% were seen once. The source material was CD8+ T cells. The origin of the receptors is a pool of human donors with breast cancer or a healthy control (not recorded which). The CDR3 runs from the conserved cysteine through the conserved F or W.

j_gene	v_gene	CDR3aa
TRBJ2-7	TRBV20-1	CSARRTLPYEQYF
TRBJ2-4	TRBV4-1	CASSQDAGRLIDIQYF
TRBJ2-2	TRBV20-1	CSAPDRGHTGELFF
TRBJ2-7	TRBV15	CATSREASQTSKQYF
TRBJ2-7	TRBV28	CASSLKDEQYF
TRBJ2-1	TRBV7-2	CASSLKASWNEQFF
TRBJ2-2	TRBV15	CKNSRDRGGELFF
TRBJ2-2	TRBV6-6	CASSYSGPRTGTSGRGRGELFF
TRBJ2-2	TRBV7-3	CASGQTYTGELFF
TRBJ2-1	TRBV4-3	CASSQDPRGSYNEQFF
TRBJ2-3	TRBV7-2	CASSSKGGYAFETGTRYF
TRBJ2-5	TRBV19	CASNIKGETQYF
TRBJ1-4	TRBV28	CASSVLQQDGLFF
TRBJ1-5	TRBV2	CASSEVTAYSNQPQHF
TRBJ2-1	TRBV2	CASKRLDPSTGHVVYEQSF
TRBJ1-1	TRBV7-8	CASTPGQNTEAFF
TRBJ1-6	TRBV4-3	CASSQGNRDSPLHF
TRBJ2-7	TRBV29-1	CSVEDRTYEQYF
TRBJ2-1	TRBV3-1	CASSQVGSRLYNEQFF
TRBJ2-2	TRBV14	CASSPYAITNTGELFF